This T cell receptor beta chain came from a study of Ad26.COV2.S vaccination and SARS-CoV-2 variants. The assay was immunoSEQ multiplex PCR, and TCRdb's table has in-frame clones only and misses some. The sample includes over 450,000 clones, roughly nine tenths of them seen just once. The CDR3 covers 11 residues. The V end was cut by 7 bases, the J end by 7 bases, with 11 bases between. Germline V CDR1 and CDR2: MDHEN, SYDVKM. Treatment meaning: 19 received Ad26.COV2.S at low or high dose, single or two shots; several received placebo; per-sample allocation not given. Samples analyzed were those drawn on day 63 after the first vaccine or placebo injection.

The sample was peripheral blood, taken in a trial of Ad26.COV2.S vaccine versus placebo. The chain links TRBV28 to TRBJ2-7; D gene unclear. The clonotype originates from a person between 18 and 65 years old who received the Ad26.COV2.S COVID-19 vaccine or a placebo. In nucleotides, the CDR3 is TGTGCCAGCACCTTTGCCGGGGAGCAGTACTTC. Amino acid sequence: CASTFAGEQYF.